There are a few counts of the clone carrying this TCR beta chain. The data were obtained in a study of T cells in Graves' hyperthyroidism and ophthalmopathy. TCR beta CDR3 regions were amplified from RNA transcripts. Researchers ran a first-round RT-PCR on the TCR CDR3 using the HTBI primer set. MiXCR, applied by TCRdb to the multiplex PCR reads, yields one record per CDR3 protein. The sample has roughly 740,000 distinct CDR3 sequences, roughly 15% seen once. There are 14 residues in the CDR3. Germline values: CDR1 DFQATT, CDR2 SNEGSKA (reference sequence). V was pared by 2 bases and J by 5 bases, with 13 bases between.

The clonotype was recovered from a man aged 18 to 30 with Graves' hyperthyroidism. V gene TRBV20-1 combines with J gene TRBJ2-1; possible D gene TRBD2, 5 bases. Sequencing input: blood. DNA for the CDR3: TGCAGTGCTAGATACCGGGATACCGACAATGAGCAGTTCTTC. The encoded protein is CSARYRDTDNEQFF.